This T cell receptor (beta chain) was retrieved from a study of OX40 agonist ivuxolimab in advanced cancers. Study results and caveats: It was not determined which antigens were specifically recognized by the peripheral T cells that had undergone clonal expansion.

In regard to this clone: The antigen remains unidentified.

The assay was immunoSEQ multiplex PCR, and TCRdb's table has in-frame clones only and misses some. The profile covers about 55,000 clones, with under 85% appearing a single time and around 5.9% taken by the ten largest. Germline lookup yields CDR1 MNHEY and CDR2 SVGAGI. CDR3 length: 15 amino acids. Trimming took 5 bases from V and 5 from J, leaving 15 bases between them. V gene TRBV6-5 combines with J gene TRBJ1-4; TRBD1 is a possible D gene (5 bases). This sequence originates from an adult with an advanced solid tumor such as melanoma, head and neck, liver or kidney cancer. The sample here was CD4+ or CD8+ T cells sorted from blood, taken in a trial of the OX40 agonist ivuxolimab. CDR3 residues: CASSTPGTGNEKLFF. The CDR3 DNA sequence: TGTGCCAGCAGTACCCCCGGGACTGGGAATGAAAAACTGTTTTTT.